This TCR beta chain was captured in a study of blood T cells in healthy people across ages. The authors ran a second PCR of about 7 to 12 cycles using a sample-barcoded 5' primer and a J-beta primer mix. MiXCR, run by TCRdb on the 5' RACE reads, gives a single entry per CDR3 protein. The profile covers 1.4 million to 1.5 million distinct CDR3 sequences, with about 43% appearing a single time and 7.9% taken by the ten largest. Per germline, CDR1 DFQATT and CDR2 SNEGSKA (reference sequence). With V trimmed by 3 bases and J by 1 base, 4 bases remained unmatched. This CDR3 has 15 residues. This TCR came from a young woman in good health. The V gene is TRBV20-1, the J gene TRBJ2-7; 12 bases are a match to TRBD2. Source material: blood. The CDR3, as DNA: TGCAGTGCTAGCCAAACTAGCGGGGGGTCCTACGAGCAGTACTTC. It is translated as CSASQTSGGSYEQYF.